Listed below are T cell receptor beta chains from one sample, sequenced in a study of cytomegalovirus exposure and HLA in healthy donors. Measured with immunoSEQ multiplex PCR; TCRdb has only the in-frame clones, and not every one. The profile shows approximately 170,000 clones, roughly four fifths of them singletons. Sequencing input: PBMCs. These receptors all come from a man in his forties or fifties in good health and CMV-seropositive. Both conserved end residues are trimmed from each CDR3. The order of the fields is J gene, V gene, CDR3 length, CDR3 protein.

>TRBJ2-5|TRBV28|13
ASSTPEAGVETQY
>TRBJ2-7|TRBV19|13
ASSERQGDSYEQY
>TRBJ1-1|TRBV27|14
ASSLIRGGGHTEAF
>TRBJ1-5|TRBV28|14
ASSQAGQGVVGPQH
>TRBJ2-7|TRBV27|13
ASSPTGLAINEQY
>TRBJ2-7|TRBV9|10
ASSGDYSGQY
>TRBJ1-3|TRBV30|12
AWRYGRGTNTIY
>TRBJ2-5|TRBV28|14
ASHTGGEASGREQY
>TRBJ2-1|TRBV6-5|13
ASKNSGSGRDEQF
>TRBJ2-7|TRBV10-2|14
ASSERTGTGAGEQY
>TRBJ2-5|TRBV7-2|11
ASSSQSQETQY
>TRBJ2-3|TRBV5-4|13
ASSRDRIPRDTQY
>TRBJ2-7|TRBV6-5|12
ASSYDRGTYEQY
>TRBJ1-5|TRBV18|14
ASSTGTGDINQPQH